This T cell receptor beta chain was captured in a study of OX40 agonist ivuxolimab in advanced cancers. Study overall: Partial responses were seen in three patients, one with hepatocellular carcinoma and two with cutaneous melanoma. General study results and limits: Clonal expansion from baseline to week 6 occurred in both CD4+ and CD8+ T cells.

Profiling relied on immunoSEQ multiplex PCR, and the TCRdb table lists in-frame clones only, not all of them. The sample records about 83,000 clones, 80% to 90% being singletons. Comments on this clone: Its antigen is undetermined.

The study sampled blood at baseline, cycle 4 day 1, and cycle 7 day 1. After removal of 8 bases from V and 4 bases from J, the junction contained 8 bases not matched to a gene. The CDR3 consists of 14 residues. Germline V gene sequence: CDR1 MNHNS, CDR2 SASEGT. The chain couples TRBV6-1 to TRBJ1-2; TRBD1 aligns across 9 bases. The input for sequencing was CD4+ or CD8+ T cells sorted from blood, taken in a trial of the OX40 agonist ivuxolimab. The receptor was isolated from an adult with an advanced solid tumor such as melanoma, head and neck, liver or kidney cancer. The CDR3 here is CASLQGAQSYGYTF. The CDR3 DNA sequence: TGTGCCAGCTTACAGGGGGCGCAGAGCTATGGCTACACCTTC.